This T cell receptor (beta chain) was sequenced in a study of shared T cell receptors in the human thymus (dated by TCRdb to about 2021). Turning to the overall study: The study examined how self-reactive, shared T-cell receptor alpha chains are generated in the human thymus.

Libraries were prepared through the immunoSEQ multiplex PCR assay. TCRdb stores this immuneACCESS table with in-frame sequences only. Part of the clones is absent; in the studies checked, under half of the shortfall reflects unresolved V genes, and no reason is known for the rest. The table for this sample lists hundreds of thousands of clones; roughly 88% of them were counted only once. The ten largest clones capture around 0.0099% of the sample. Turning to this clone: No cognate antigen has been identified for it. No much larger clone exists at a distance of one base, and base qualities are not known.

The CDR3, from cysteine to phenylalanine, totals 16 residues. Kept here is only the CDR3 DNA, which spans 48 bases and is read in frame from base 1. CDR1 and CDR2 are drawn from the germline V gene: SNHLY, FYNNEI. Trimming costs V 6 bases and J 5 bases, and their ends lie 19 bases apart. This sample also appeared in a second study, on human thymus T cells. The second paper further reports: In Finland, the donors were immunologically healthy infants who were having open corrective cardiac surgery for congenital heart defects. Thymus tissue was collected as surgical resects that were removed during corrective cardiac surgery. Usage of V and J gene segments appeared to be biased in both the thymic and the peripheral blood repertoires. The related research found that thymic TCR repertoires overlapped highly between unrelated individuals. The study used under 10 infant thymus samples plus four related peripheral blood samples to characterize TCR alpha and beta repertoires. Donor ages ranging from about 6 to 244 days were recorded, and 5 to 7 male and a couple of female infants were included in the cohort. Thymocytes were freed from the tissue by mechanical means and kept at -70 degrees C as pellets of roughly 9-33 million cells. A QIAsymphony instrument was used to extract genomic DNA from the frozen cell pellets. Using the immunoSEQ multiplex PCR assay, the TCRB and TCRAD loci were amplified from a standardized quantity of quality-controlled genomic DNA. The amplicons spanned the V(D)J region and were long enough to cover the CDR3 and allow V and J genes to be identified. Through the commercial immunoSEQ service, the amplicons were sequenced on an Illumina platform. Primer bias and sequencing errors were corrected using previously described methods, and TCRAD and TCRB definitions followed the IMGT database. Analysis of the repertoires was done with immunoSEQ Analyzer 3.0 and VDJTools and included basic statistics, V/J segment usage, diversity estimates, rarefaction and pairwise overlap. Chao1, ChaoE, Efron-Thisted, Shannon and inverse Simpson indices were used to estimate diversity, which was also estimated on datasets down-sampled to the smallest sample. Repertoire overlap was determined by strict matching of CDR3 nucleotide sequence, V gene and J gene, and Jaccard-based multidimensional scaling clustering was applied. On average, thymus samples gave 750,000 to 950,000 unique TCRB clonotypes, whereas blood samples gave approximately 84,000.

The clonotype originates from a girl in the first two years of life with a congenital heart defect. Donor details come from another sample of the same person, matched by shared clones. The material sequenced was thymocytes. The chain employs TRBV2 and TRBJ1-4; possibly the D gene is TRBD1, per 6 matching bases. The nucleotide sequence is given as TGTGCCAGCAGATATCGCTACAGGGCGGAAAATGAAAAACTGTTTTTT. Its amino acids are CASRYRYRAENEKLFF.